The 7 T cell receptor beta chains reported below all come from one sample, sequenced in a study of T cell repertoires in cytomegalovirus infection. Which antigens these TCRs recognize remains unknown. From the reads, TCRdb called clonotypes with MiXCR, one entry per CDR3 protein. The sample consists of 75,000 to 95,000 distinct CDR3 sequences, 45% to 55% of them appearing once. The sample was CD8+ T cells from cultured PBMCs, taken from culture after CMV antigen stimulation. The receptors here all came from a human donor in good health (CMV status not recorded). Some clones in this sample may be carry-over from other donors' samples.

Notes on this clonotype: A much larger clone sits a single nucleotide away, making a read error possible. A read error is likely, as this CDR3 ends without the conserved phenylalanine or tryptophan. This sequence joins TRBV7-2 and TRBJ1-5; no firm D call. Between the trimmed V and J ends, which lost 3 bases and 2 bases, there was a span of 8 bases. Germline-derived CDR1 and CDR2 are SGHTA and FQGNSA. This CDR3 region has 14 residues. In DNA form, the CDR3 reads TGTGCCAGCAGCTTTTTTGGGGGCAATCAGCCCCAGCATTTA. Encoded protein: CASSFFGGNQPQHL.

The chain couples TRBV10-3 to TRBJ2-1, with 10 bases matching TRBD2. V dropped 6 bases and J dropped 6; count of bases not matched to a gene: 5. CDR3 length equals 14 residues. Germline values: CDR1 ENHRY, CDR2 SYGVKD. The CDR3 region is CAIRGLAPSNEQFF. The CDR3 DNA sequence: TGTGCCATCAGGGGACTAGCGCCCTCCAATGAGCAGTTCTTC.

This chain joins TRBV27 and TRBJ2-5, with TRBD1 identical over 8 bases. After removal of 5 bases from V and 0 bases from J, the junction contained 5 bases not matched to a gene. This CDR3 spans 15 amino acids. Germline CDR1 is MNHEY and CDR2 is SMNVEV (reference sequence). CDR3 DNA sequence: TGTGCCAGCAGTCAGGGACAGGTATACCAAGAGACCCAGTACTTC. It yields the protein CASSQGQVYQETQYF.

The chain recombines TRBV7-9 with TRBJ2-7; TRBD1 agrees at 9 bases. The V and J ends lost 5 bases and 5 bases, in that order; junction bases with no gene match: 7. The CDR3 covers 14 residues. The germline V gene has CDR1 SEHNR and CDR2 FQNEAQ (reference sequence). The DNA of the CDR3 is TGTGCCAGCAGCCCGGGACAGGGTAACAACGAGCAGTACTTC. It encodes CASSPGQGNNEQYF.

This clonotype was counted a few times. The V and J genes are TRBV7-3 and TRBJ2-2, with D hard to call. This CDR3 spans 15 amino acids. Germline V gives CDR1 SGHTA, CDR2 FQGTGA. Trimming took 1 base from V and 6 from J, leaving 12 bases between them. Written as DNA, the CDR3 is TGTGCCAGCAGCTTAATAGGATTTAGCTCCGGGGAGCTGTTTTTT. It yields the protein CASSLIGFSSGELFF. Full variable domain (outside the CDR3, taken from reference TRBV7-3 and TRBJ2-2): GAGVSQTPSNKVTEKGKYVELRCDPISGHTALYWYRQSLGQGPEFLIYFQGTGAADDSGLPNDRFFAVRPEGSVSTLKIQRTERGDSAVYLCASSLIGFSSGELFFGEGSRLTVL.

The chain recombines TRBV4-1 with TRBJ1-5, with 7 bases that match TRBD1. This CDR3 has 15 amino acids. After removal of 4 bases from V and 4 bases from J, the junction contained 7 bases not matched to a gene. CDR1 MGHRA and CDR2 YSYEKL come from the germline V gene. CDR3 region: CASSRTTGLNQPQHF. The CDR3 DNA reads TGCGCCAGCAGCCGTACGACAGGGTTAAATCAGCCCCAGCATTTT.

The chain has TRBV7-6 and TRBJ2-5; D remains unclear. CDR1 SGHVS and CDR2 FNYEAQ come from the germline V gene. The V gene lost 2 bases and the J gene lost 1 base, with 14 bases spanning the gap. The CDR3 is 16 amino acids. In DNA, the CDR3 is TGTGCCAGCAGCTTATACTCTTCGGGCATCCAAGAGACCCAGTACTTC. The encoded protein is CASSLYSSGIQETQYF.